The sequence of this T cell receptor (beta chain) was determined in a study of identical twins. All donors comprised healthy Caucasians. This clonotype was found a few times. Its antigen is unknown. Findings and caveats of the study: Researchers reported excess low generation probability among twin-shared out-of-frame alpha sequences.

TCRdb ran MiXCR on the 5' RACE reads and lists one entry per CDR3 protein. In the table there are 300,000 to 350,000 distinct CDR3 sequences, more than 9% of which are singletons. These records were also assigned to another study, of yellow fever vaccine responses in identical twins. This second study notes: Reportedly, the T cell response mounted by twins to vaccine seemed partly convergent, partly personalized.

The sequenced sample was CD8+ T cells sorted from blood. The origin of this receptor is a woman aged 18 to 35 in good health.

The CDR3 loop reads CASSLGTGGLIQETQYF. The CDR3 DNA follows: TGCGCCAGCAGCTTGGGAACGGGGGGACTAATCCAAGAGACCCAGTACTTC. This chain connects TRBV5-1 to TRBJ2-5, with 7 bases lining up with TRBD2. The CDR3 is 17 amino acids. Germline CDR1 SGHRS, CDR2 YFSETQ. V lost 0 bases and J lost 1; bases outside the gene matches: 9.